This TCR beta chain was recovered during a study of blood T cell repertoires in COVID-19. Study-level information: T cells, B-cell-depleted T cells, or PBMCs provided the cDNA or gDNA that served as material.

Using immunoSEQ multiplex PCR, the repertoire was profiled, and TCRdb retains in-frame clones only, with some absent. The sample comprises roughly 100,000 clones, about 87% of which are singletons, and 11% rests with the top ten. The J segment lost 6 bases and the V segment lost 1 base, leaving 6 bases of the junction unmatched. The CDR3 length is 16 residues. Germline V gene sequence: CDR1 SEHNR, CDR2 FQNEAQ (reference sequence). The chain uses TRBV7-9 and TRBJ1-6, with 7 bases matching TRBD1. The sequence derives from a woman in her 30s with acute or convalescent COVID-19. The sample comprised peripheral blood. CDR3 residues: CASSLVQGGLNSPLHF. The CDR3 DNA reads as TGTGCCAGCAGCTTAGTCCAGGGGGGACTTAATTCACCCCTCCACTTT.